Each of the 21 T cell receptor beta chains below was sequenced from the same sample in a study of T-cell memory formation after mild COVID-19. TCRdb itself ran the 5' RACE reads through MiXCR, one entry per CDR3 protein. The data hold 200,000 to 300,000 distinct CDR3 sequences, with 8% to 9.5% observed a single time. Sequencing was done on a sample of PBMCs or a T cell subset sorted from them (not recorded which). Receptors were obtained from a man younger than 30 who had mild COVID-19 (a few samples of this study predate the infection). Cell type and time point are not known.

This clonotype has only a few counts. The V and J genes are TRBV7-2 and TRBJ2-6; no firm D call. Germline values: CDR1 SGHTA, CDR2 FQGNSA. The CDR3 has 17 residues. The V end was cut by 5 bases, the J end by 0 bases, with 14 bases between. The CDR3, as DNA: TGTGCCAGCAGCCCGTCCTCCTCCTCCTCTGGGGCCAACGTCCTGACTTTC. Translated, it gives CASSPSSSSSGANVLTF.

This clonotype was seen more than once but under ten times. The chain couples TRBV12-3 or TRBV12-4 to TRBJ1-6, with D uncertain. There are 14 residues in the CDR3. Trimming left V 5 bases short and J 8 bases short, with 13 bases between. CDR3 amino acids: CASSPPGMYSPLHF. The CDR3 bases are TGTGCCAGCAGTCCTCCCGGCATGTATTCACCCCTCCACTTT.

This clonotype was counted only a few times. The chain joins TRBV5-1 to TRBJ2-7; 9 bases match TRBD1. The CDR3 runs to 14 residues. CDR1 is SGHRS, CDR2 YFSETQ, per germline. V lost 0 bases, J lost 6 bases, and 4 bases stayed unmatched. The CDR3 DNA reads as TGCGCCAGCAGCTTGGGGGGACAGGGCGGCGAGCAGTACTTC. Protein: CASSLGGQGGEQYF.

This rearrangement joins TRBV6-2 or TRBV6-3 to TRBJ2-7, with TRBD2 identical over 7 bases. The V segment lost 8 bases and the J segment 4 bases; nucleotides outside the gene matches: 11. Germline V gene lookup returns CDR1 MNHEY and CDR2 SVGEGT. The CDR3 is 14 residues long. CDR3 nucleotides: TGTGCCAGCGGACCACTTGGCGGGAGATACGAGCAGTACTTC. It yields the protein CASGPLGGRYEQYF.

This clonotype was seen a handful of times. The J gene is TRBJ1-1, the V gene TRBV3-1; D might be TRBD1 (5 bases). CDR1 is LGHDT, CDR2 YNNKEL, per germline (reference sequence). The CDR3 is made up of 16 amino acids. Between the trimmed V and J ends, which lost 2 bases and 1 base, there was a span of 14 bases. Here the CDR3 reads CASSQSYQGWNTEAFF. The CDR3 DNA is TGTGCCAGCAGCCAATCATACCAGGGATGGAACACTGAAGCTTTCTTT.

This clonotype was counted a few times. The chain combines TRBV5-1 with TRBJ1-2; D gene unclear. This CDR3 region has 12 residues. The germline V gene has CDR1 SGHRS and CDR2 YFSETQ. V was cut by 1 base and J by 6 bases, with 7 bases left in between. For the CDR3, the DNA is TGCGCCAGCAGCTTGCATGCGGATGGCTACACCTTC. It codes for CASSLHADGYTF.

The chain has TRBV6-5 and TRBJ1-2, with 12 bases that match TRBD1. In germline, CDR1 is MNHEY, CDR2 SVGAGI. This CDR3 spans 15 amino acids. Trimming at V came to 5 bases and at J to 4 bases, leaving 5 bases not matched to a gene. The DNA for the CDR3 is TGTGCCAGCAGTAGGAGGGACAGGGGGCTCTATGGCTACACCTTC. It yields the protein CASSRRDRGLYGYTF.

CDR3 residues: CASSGGDEQFF. The CDR3 DNA reads as TGTGCCAGCAGCGGGGGCGATGAGCAGTTCTTC. The chain uses TRBV27 and TRBJ2-1; D may be TRBD1 or TRBD2 (6 bases each). Looked up from germline, CDR1 is MNHEY and CDR2 is SMNVEV (reference sequence). Trimming cost V 6 bases and J 8 bases, with 8 bases left between them. The CDR3 covers 11 residues.

This clonotype was found a few times. CDR3 bases: TGTGCCAGCGCCCCCTGGGGGGGGAACACTGAAGCTTTCTTT. Protein product: CASAPWGGNTEAFF. V usage is TRBV7-9 and J usage is TRBJ1-1; D perhaps matches TRBD1 (5 bases). Germline V gene sequence: CDR1 SEHNR, CDR2 FQNEAQ (reference sequence). V lost 8 bases, J lost 1 base, and 14 bases lay in between. CDR3 size: 14 residues.

In its sample, this clonotype was seen many times. J is TRBJ1-6 and V is TRBV5-1, with TRBD1 matching 10 bases. V shed 4 bases, J shed 7 bases, and the junction held 2 bases outside the gene matches. CDR1 is SGHRS and CDR2 is YFSETQ in the germline V gene. The CDR3 sequence is 14 residues long. CDR3 nucleotide sequence: TGCGCCAGCAGCGGGGGACAGGGGAATTCACCCCTCCACTTT. Amino acid sequence: CASSGGQGNSPLHF.

The rearrangement joins TRBV24-1 to TRBJ2-3; D ambiguous. Germline-derived CDR1 and CDR2 are KGHDR and SFDVKD. The CDR3 totals 13 residues. Trimming removed 6 bases from V and 8 bases from J, with 14 bases in between. The CDR3 DNA reads as TGTGCCACCAGTAAGCACACCCCCGGTACGCAGTATTTT. It is translated as CATSKHTPGTQYF.

The rearrangement links TRBV5-1 to TRBJ1-4; D is unresolved. The CDR3 is 14 residues long. The V gene's germline CDR1 is SGHRS and CDR2 YFSETQ. V was cut by 0 bases and J by 5 bases, with 8 bases left in between. The CDR3 DNA follows: TGCGCCAGCAGCTTGGGGACCGTCAATGAAAAACTGTTTTTT. Translating it yields CASSLGTVNEKLFF.

This clonotype has just a few counts. This CDR3 reads CASSKQGNGYTF. For the CDR3, the DNA is TGTGCCAGCAGCAAACAGGGGAATGGCTACACCTTC. The chain carries TRBV3-1 and TRBJ1-2; TRBD1 aligns across 7 bases. The J segment lost 6 bases and the V segment lost 5 bases, leaving 3 bases of the junction unmatched. The CDR3 runs to 12 residues. Germline V CDR1 and CDR2: LGHDT, YNNKEL (reference sequence).

This clonotype occurred a few times. J is TRBJ2-5 and V is TRBV15; no definite D call. The CDR3 totals 14 residues. V was cut by 0 bases and J by 3 bases, with 8 bases left in between. Per germline, CDR1 LNHNV and CDR2 YYDKDF (reference sequence). CDR3 DNA sequence: TGTGCCACCAGCAGAGATCGAGCAAAAGAGACCCAGTACTTC. This sequence encodes CATSRDRAKETQYF.

In its sample, this clonotype was seen a few times. This chain connects TRBV7-6 to TRBJ2-7, with 9 bases fitting TRBD1. Trimming removed 5 bases from V and 5 bases from J; junction bases left unmatched: 10. CDR3 size: 15 residues. Germline V gene data show CDR1 as SGHVS and CDR2 as FNYEAQ. CDR3 DNA sequence: TGTGCCAGCAGCCAAACACAGGGGGCGTTTGACGAGCAGTACTTC. This codes for CASSQTQGAFDEQYF.

In this sample, this clonotype turned up a few times. V usage is TRBV5-1 and J usage is TRBJ2-7; 10 nucleotides line up with TRBD2. Germline V gives CDR1 SGHRS, CDR2 YFSETQ. V dropped 0 bases and J dropped 1; count of bases not matched to a gene: 4. This CDR3 is 16 amino acids long. CDR3 coding DNA: TGCGCCAGCAGCTTGGCGGCTAGCGGGGGTTCCTACGAGCAGTACTTC. This encodes CASSLAASGGSYEQYF.

The genes are TRBV12-3 or TRBV12-4 and TRBJ2-7, with TRBD1 matching 9 bases. The CDR3 sequence is 16 residues long. J gave up 3 bases and V 6 bases, and 12 bases lay outside the gene matches. CDR3 sequence: CASRPDTGQGIYEQYV. CDR3 bases: TGTGCCAGCAGGCCTGATACCGGACAGGGGATCTACGAGCAGTACGTC.

This clonotype was observed many times. The chain links TRBV20-1 to TRBJ2-1, with 7 bases that match TRBD1. CDR1 DFQATT and CDR2 SNEGSKA come from the germline V gene (reference sequence). V lost 6 bases to trimming and J lost 2 bases; unmatched junction nucleotides: 13. This CDR3 is built from 16 residues. CDR3 DNA: TGCAGTGCCAGAAACCCTACAGGGGCCACCTACAATGAGCAGTTCTTC. The encoded protein is CSARNPTGATYNEQFF.

In its sample, this clonotype was seen a few times. The rearrangement links TRBV4-1 to TRBJ2-1, with D unclear. Trimming removed 3 bases at V and 0 bases at J, with 18 bases between. This CDR3 spans 18 amino acids. Germline V gene data show CDR1 as MGHRA and CDR2 as YSYEKL. The CDR3 protein is CASSHARLDGRSYNEQFF. Here the CDR3 DNA reads TGCGCCAGCAGCCATGCTAGATTAGACGGACGCTCCTACAATGAGCAGTTCTTC.

This clonotype showed up just a few times. The CDR3 region has the DNA TGTGCCAGCAGCCAAGGGGCCAGCCCTCGCACAGATACGCAGTATTTT. This translates into CASSQGASPRTDTQYF. V gene TRBV3-2 combines with J gene TRBJ2-3; no check of the table's D call, TRBD2, against the DNA was made. TRBV3-2 is given as a pseudogene. This CDR3 contains 16 residues.

This clonotype was counted between two and nine times. This sequence joins TRBV11-2 and TRBJ2-3; possibly TRBD2 for D (6 bases). Germline CDR1 and CDR2: SGHAT and FQNNGV. V lost 2 bases, J lost 2 bases, and 11 bases lay in between. CDR3 length: 15 amino acids. CDR3 amino acids: CASSLRRGDTDTQYF. The CDR3, as DNA: TGTGCCAGCAGCTTACGGCGGGGTGACACAGATACGCAGTATTTT.